This T cell receptor (beta chain) appears in the sequencing data of a study of OX40 agonist ivuxolimab in advanced cancers. About the full investigation: Ivuxolimab was an agonistic, fully human IgG2 monoclonal antibody directed against OX40 (CD134), a costimulatory receptor. Intravenous ivuxolimab was administered to patients every 2 weeks at six dose levels: 0.01, 0.1, 0.3, 1.5, 3 and 10 mg/kg. Among the roughly 54 dose-escalation patients, some 19 had hepatocellular carcinoma, about 15 melanoma, 9 renal cell carcinoma and 9 head and neck cancer. In the dose-escalation cohort, 82.7% of patients were male, and the mean age was around 60 years, with a range of 23 to 79. Patients were allowed to have had prior anti-PD-1, anti-PD-L1 or anti-CTLA-4 therapy, and more than 30% of the dose-escalation patients had previously received checkpoint inhibitors. Partial responses occurred in three dose-escalation patients, of whom one had hepatocellular carcinoma and two had cutaneous melanoma. The point of sequencing TCRbeta in the periphery was to test whether ivuxolimab changed TCR sequence diversity and drove clonal T-cell expansion. The monotherapy dose-escalation portion (N of about 50 patients) of the phase I ivuxolimab trial is reported in the paper. Study-level results and caveats: At doses from 0.1 to 3.0 mg/kg, clonal expansion was seen in both CD4+ and CD8+ blood T cells between baseline and week 6. Low levels of normalized T-cell clonal expansion were also seen in some nonresponding patients. Which antigens the clonally expanded peripheral T cells were specific for was not determined. In the 0.1-3.0 mg/kg groups, partial responders were among the patients with the lowest normalized peripheral clonal expansion, particularly in CD8+ T cells. After ivuxolimab, expanded clones were on average more numerous among CD8+ T cells than among CD4+ T cells.

CDR1 and CDR2 are read off the germline V gene as KGHSH and LQKENI. V is pruned by 6 bases and J by 3 bases, leaving 10 bases of the junction without a gene match. From its cysteine to its phenylalanine, the CDR3 spans 15 amino acids. This entry keeps only the CDR3 DNA: 45 bases, framed from base 1. To sequence the TCRbeta CDR3 region, genomic DNA was isolated from the sorted cells. TCRbeta CDR3 regions were sequenced using the immunoSEQ Assay. Imported from immuneACCESS, the table was reduced by TCRdb to in-frame sequences with V and J called. These copies leave out some clones; in studies compared against another copy, an unresolved V gene accounts for under half, and the cause of the remainder is not known. The sample table shows around 80,000 clones, and around four fifths are seen once. The ten biggest clones cover 2.5% to 3% of the sample. The trial excluded patients who had a history of autoimmune disease or who were on systemic immunosuppression. Peripheral blood for TCR sequencing was collected from all dose cohorts at baseline, on cycle 4 day 1, and on cycle 7 day 1. The samples were drawn from a first-in-human, open-label, multicenter phase I dose-escalation trial of ivuxolimab. Adults with locally advanced or metastatic melanoma, renal cell carcinoma, hepatocellular carcinoma or head and neck squamous cell carcinoma were enrolled in the trial. CD4+ and CD8+ T cells were sorted separately from peripheral blood before TCR sequencing.

Comment on this clone: Its target antigen remains unknown. Base quality data are lacking; no much larger clone is found one base away. The sample carries other DNA sequences with the same CDR3.

Sequenced material: CD4+ or CD8+ T cells sorted from blood, taken in a trial of the OX40 agonist ivuxolimab. The receptor's source is an adult with an advanced solid tumor such as melanoma, head and neck, liver or kidney cancer. The chain links TRBV18 with TRBJ1-1; 7 bases in the junction line up with TRBD1. The CDR3 is CASSPRIDRDTEAFF. At the DNA level, the sequence is TGTGCCAGCTCGCCCCGAATCGACAGGGACACTGAAGCTTTCTTT.